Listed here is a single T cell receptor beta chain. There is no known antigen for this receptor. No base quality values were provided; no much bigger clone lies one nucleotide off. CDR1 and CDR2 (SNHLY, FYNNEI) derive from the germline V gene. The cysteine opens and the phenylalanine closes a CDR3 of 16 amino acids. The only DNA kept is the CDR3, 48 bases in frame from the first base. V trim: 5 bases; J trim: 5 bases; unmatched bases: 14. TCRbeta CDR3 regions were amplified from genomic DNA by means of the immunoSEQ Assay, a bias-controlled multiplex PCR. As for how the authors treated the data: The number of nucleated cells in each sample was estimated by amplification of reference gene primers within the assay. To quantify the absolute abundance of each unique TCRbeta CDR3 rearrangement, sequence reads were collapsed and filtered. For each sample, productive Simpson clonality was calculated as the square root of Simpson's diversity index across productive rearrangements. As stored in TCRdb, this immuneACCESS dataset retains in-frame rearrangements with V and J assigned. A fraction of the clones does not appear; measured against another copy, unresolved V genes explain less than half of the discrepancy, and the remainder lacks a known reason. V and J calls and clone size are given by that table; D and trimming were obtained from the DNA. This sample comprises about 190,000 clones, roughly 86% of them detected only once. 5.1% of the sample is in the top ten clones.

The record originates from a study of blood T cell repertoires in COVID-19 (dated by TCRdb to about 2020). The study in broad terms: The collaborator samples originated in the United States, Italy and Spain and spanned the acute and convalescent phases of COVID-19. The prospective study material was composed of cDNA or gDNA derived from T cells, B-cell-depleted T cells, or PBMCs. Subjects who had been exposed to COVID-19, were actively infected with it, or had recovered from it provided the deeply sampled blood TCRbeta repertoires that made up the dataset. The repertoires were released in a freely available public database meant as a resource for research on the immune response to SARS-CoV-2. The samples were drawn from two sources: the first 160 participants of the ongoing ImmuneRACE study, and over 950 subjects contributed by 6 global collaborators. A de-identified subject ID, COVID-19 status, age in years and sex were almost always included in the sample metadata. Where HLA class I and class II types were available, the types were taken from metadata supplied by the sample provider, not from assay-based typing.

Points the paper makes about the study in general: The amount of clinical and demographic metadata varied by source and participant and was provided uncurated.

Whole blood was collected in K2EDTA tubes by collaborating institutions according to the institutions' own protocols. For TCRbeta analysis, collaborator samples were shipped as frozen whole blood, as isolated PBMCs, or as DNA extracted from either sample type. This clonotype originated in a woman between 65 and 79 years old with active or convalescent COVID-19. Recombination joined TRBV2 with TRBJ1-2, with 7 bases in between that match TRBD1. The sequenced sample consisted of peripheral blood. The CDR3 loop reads CASSNLGPGGVYGYTF. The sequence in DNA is TGTGCCAGCAGTAACCTTGGCCCAGGGGGAGTTTATGGCTACACCTTC.